Included here is one T cell receptor (beta chain) sequence, with context. Its antigen has not been determined. Per-base qualities were not stored, and no clone one base away is much larger. V is pruned by 6 bases and J by 1 base, leaving 11 bases of the junction without a gene match. Taken from the germline V gene, the CDR1 and CDR2 loops are SGHDN and FVKESK. The CDR3, from cysteine to phenylalanine, totals 16 residues. The entry retains the CDR3 DNA only, 48 bases that are in frame from base 1. The TCR beta CDR3 regions were amplified from the RNA transcripts. For the first round of RT-PCR on the TCR CDR3, the HTBI primer set was used together with the Qiagen OneStep RT-PCR kit. A second multiplex PCR round built the libraries, followed by size selection and purification. Paired-end sequencing of the libraries was performed with 100 bp reads on an Illumina HiSeq2000. Under the source paper's analysis protocol: SOAPnuke was used to process the raw data, throwing out any read that contained adapters or uncalled bases, had a mean Phred below 15, or lacked an exact constant-primer or identifier match. COPE v1.2.5 was used to merge the high-quality paired reads, and each unique nucleotide sequence was defined as a clonotype. MiTCR v1.1 was used to align the clonotypes against IMGT TRBV, TRBD and TRBJ reference segments. Only V-J combinations with frequency above 0.0001, covering about 99% of repertoires, were analysed. The TCS score was defined as the ratio of F50 (clonal expansion) to E x V (chaos), calculated using BLOSUM62-based TCRdist between CDR3 peptides within each V-J. Welch's t-statistics and random forest reduced fewer than 550 V-J features to roughly 13, which were used in a naive Bayes classifier (R e1071). TCRdb passed the public sequencing reads through fastp at Q25 and MiXCR, retaining productive beta sequences. Each record represents a unique CDR3 protein, reported with the most common genes and DNA among its rows. TCRdb's processing, not the authors', yielded these V and J calls. Present in this sample are under 350,000 distinct CDR3 sequences, roughly 18% of which were seen just once. The leading ten clones occupy roughly 49% of the sample.

Stable Graves' hyperthyroidism was defined as no progression to ophthalmopathy during 18 months of follow-up. Hyperthyroidism patients were aged 18 to 65 years and newly diagnosed, with disease duration of less than 2 months. Any patient with an uncontrolled infection, another autoimmune disease, pregnancy or lactation was excluded. Diagnoses relied on clinical symptoms, serum thyroxine and TRAb, thyroid ultrasound and orbital computed tomography. PBMCs were isolated from about 9.2 ml of fresh peripheral blood by Ficoll-Paque density gradient centrifugation. Trizol reagent was used to extract total RNA, and RNA quality was then checked on an Agilent 2100 Bioanalyzer. This specimen comes from a study of T cells in Graves' hyperthyroidism and ophthalmopathy (dated by TCRdb to between 2018 and 2021). Regarding the complete study: Peripheral blood samples were taken at initial diagnosis, before any treatment was given. TCR V-J signatures able to tell the groups apart were searched for in a discovery cohort of 100 patients, of whom roughly 42 had Graves' ophthalmopathy and about 60 had stable Graves' hyperthyroidism. Whether ophthalmopathy could be predicted prospectively was tested in an independent validation cohort made up of some 20 hyperthyroidism patients plus 17 patients who later progressed to ophthalmopathy. The 100 or so discovery patients were randomly split 7:3 into training and test sets. The study also compared thyroid tissue and blood T-cell repertoires from about six Graves' hyperthyroidism patients. After sampling, hyperthyroidism patients received methimazole starting at 30 mg daily, and ophthalmopathy patients received high-dose intravenous methylprednisolone. TCR Vbeta CDR3 sequencing of approximately 140 peripheral blood samples (roughly 43 ophthalmopathy, roughly 72 hyperthyroidism and approximately 17 progressor patients) is reported in the paper. Study-level results and caveats: In validation, progression to ophthalmopathy was predicted by the model with nearly 71% sensitivity and about 72% specificity, a median of approximately 7.1 months before onset. Most expanded thyroid clonotypes (frequency above 0.001) were also detected in blood, suggesting blood repertoires may reflect thyroid immune responses. In cross-validation, a model built on a 13 V-J signature told ophthalmopathy apart from stable hyperthyroidism with about 90% sensitivity and about 81% specificity, and in testing the same model reached 80%/75%. No statistical method was used to set the sample size in advance, and investigators knew the group allocation.

This clonotype was obtained from a woman in her fifties or sixties with Graves' hyperthyroidism. Sequences were obtained from blood. The rearranged segments are TRBV14 and TRBJ2-7, with 8 bases matching TRBD1. CDR3 sequence: CASSHLWGTGSYEQYF. In nucleotides, the sequence is TGTGCCAGCAGTCACCTCTGGGGGACAGGATCCTACGAGCAGTACTTC.